This T cell receptor (beta chain) was sequenced for a study of CD8 T cells in ankylosing spondylitis. One entry per CDR3 protein results from TCRdb running MiXCR on the 5' RACE reads. The sample has around 330,000 distinct CDR3 sequences, approximately 10% seen once. Source material: blood, either unsorted or a sorted T cell fraction (not recorded which). This TCR was sampled from a female donor with ankylosing spondylitis or in good health (not recorded which).

This CDR3 is CSARDGARSYNEQFF. The CDR3 coding sequence is TGCAGTGCTAGAGATGGGGCCCGTTCCTACAATGAGCAGTTCTTC. J is TRBJ2-1 and V is TRBV20-1, with D possibly matching TRBD1 (5 bases). CDR3 size: 15 residues. The V gene lost 0 bases and the J gene lost 1 base, with 10 bases spanning the gap. CDR1 is DFQATT, CDR2 SNEGSKA, per germline (reference sequence).